A selection of T cell receptor beta chains follows, all from one sample in a study of blood T cell repertoires in COVID-19. Assay: immunoSEQ multiplex PCR; the TCRdb copy retains only in-frame clones and omits some. The sample carries 250,000 to 300,000 clones, around nine tenths recorded once. Sequencing was done on a sample of PBMCs or T cells enriched from blood (not recorded which). These receptors were obtained from a woman aged 35 to 49 who had recovered from COVID-19. Both conserved end residues are part of each CDR3. A D gene is named only where the DNA matches it firmly. The listing skips clone size in some rows; elsewhere it reads once, few, many or a size class.

D gene	V gene	J gene	clone size	CDR3 protein	CDR3 DNA
TRBD2	TRBV14	TRBJ2-3	once	CASSQVSGGVTDTQYF	TGTGCCAGCAGCCAAGTGTCGGGGGGGGTCACAGATACGCAGTATTTT
.	TRBV11-2	TRBJ1-1	.	CASSLGATVAFF	TGTGCCAGCAGCTTAGGGGCAACCGTTGCTTTCTTT
.	TRBV7-9	TRBJ1-1	.	CASTRTRGMRDTEAFF	TGTGCCAGCACCCGGACGCGGGGGATGAGGGACACTGAAGCTTTCTTT
TRBD2	TRBV28	TRBJ2-3	.	CASSSSGSGTDTQYF	TGTGCCAGCAGCAGTAGCGGGAGCGGCACAGATACGCAGTATTTT
.	TRBV11-3	TRBJ2-2	.	CASSLVSNTGELFF	TGTGCCAGCAGCTTAGTATCCAACACCGGGGAGCTGTTTTTT
TRBD1	TRBV19	TRBJ2-1	.	CASSGTGGREQFF	TGTGCCAGTAGTGGGACAGGGGGCAGGGAGCAGTTCTTC
.	TRBV19	TRBJ1-2	.	CASSGAGVGHLYTF	TGTGCCAGTAGTGGAGCAGGGGTAGGACACCTCTACACCTTC
.	TRBV7-8	TRBJ2-1	.	CASSHPPNEQFF	TGTGCCAGCAGCCATCCTCCCAATGAGCAGTTCTTC
.	TRBV5-1	TRBJ1-1	.	CASSSQGGGTEAFF	TGCGCCAGCAGCTCACAGGGAGGGGGCACTGAAGCTTTCTTT
.	TRBV14	TRBJ1-5	.	CASSRDQPQHF	TGTGCCAGCAGTAGAGATCAGCCCCAGCATTTT
.	TRBV19	TRBJ1-2	.	CASHGWEGSHGYTF	TGTGCCAGCCACGGGTGGGAGGGGAGTCATGGCTACACCTTC
.	TRBV5-1	TRBJ1-2	.	CASSIDTGYGYTF	TGCGCCAGCAGTATAGACACCGGCTATGGCTACACCTTC
.	TRBV19	TRBJ1-2	.	CASSTQGFNGYTF	TGTGCCAGTAGTACACAGGGATTCAATGGCTACACCTTC
TRBD1	TRBV25-1	TRBJ1-1	.	CASRETGVNTEAFF	TGTGCCAGCAGGGAGACAGGGGTGAACACTGAAGCTTTCTTT
TRBD1	TRBV5-1	TRBJ1-1	.	CASSLGQGALNTEAFF	TGCGCCAGCAGCTTGGGTCAGGGGGCATTGAACACTGAAGCTTTCTTT
.	TRBV30	TRBJ1-2	.	CAWGRGRYTF	TGTGCCTGGGGAAGGGGGAGATACACCTTC
.	TRBV13	TRBJ2-6	.	CASSFEGNGANVLTF	TGTGCCAGCAGCTTTGAGGGCAATGGGGCCAACGTCCTGACTTTC
.	TRBV28	TRBJ1-5	.	CASSSDRVPGNQPQHF	TGTGCCAGCAGCTCCGACAGAGTTCCTGGCAATCAGCCCCAGCATTTT
.	TRBV30	TRBJ1-2	.	CAWSREGVYGYTF	TGTGCCTGGTCAAGGGAGGGGGTCTATGGCTACACCTTC
.	TRBV4-2	TRBJ1-2	.	CASSPDGQGLYGYTF	TGTGCCAGCAGCCCGGACGGTCAGGGCCTCTATGGCTACACCTTC
.	TRBV4-1	TRBJ1-1	.	CASSQYRAGNTEAFF	TGCGCCAGCAGCCAATACCGGGCGGGGAACACTGAAGCTTTCTTT
.	TRBV24-1	TRBJ2-1	.	CATSGTFNEQFF	TGTGCCACCAGTGGGACATTCAATGAGCAGTTCTTC
.	TRBV5-1	TRBJ2-7	.	CASSPGVYYEQYF	TGCGCCAGCAGCCCCGGGGTCTACTACGAGCAGTACTTC
.	TRBV10-3	TRBJ1-2	.	CAISERFGGPYGYTF	TGTGCCATCAGTGAGAGGTTTGGCGGTCCCTATGGCTACACCTTC
.	TRBV3-1/TRBV3-2	TRBJ1-2	.	CASSQSKQGWNGYTF	TGTGCCAGCAGCCAAAGTAAGCAGGGGTGGAATGGCTACACCTTC
TRBD1	TRBV7-2	TRBJ1-6	.	CASSLQGDNSPLHF	TGTGCCAGCAGTTTACAGGGGGATAATTCACCCCTCCACTTT
TRBD1	TRBV2	TRBJ2-7	.	CASSERRTGNYEQYF	TGTGCCAGCAGTGAACGGAGGACAGGAAACTACGAGCAGTACTTC
.	TRBV19	TRBJ1-2	.	CASGLGSILRGYGYTF	TGTGCCAGTGGCTTGGGCTCTATTTTAAGGGGCTATGGCTACACCTTC
.	TRBV3-1/TRBV3-2	TRBJ2-3	.	CASSQDRTDTQYF	TGTGCCAGCAGCCAAGATCGGACAGATACGCAGTATTTT
.	TRBV5-1	TRBJ2-3	.	CASSRDISTDTQYF	TGCGCCAGCAGCAGGGACATCAGCACAGATACGCAGTATTTT
TRBD1	TRBV7-2	TRBJ1-6	.	CASSGGTGGPRYNSPLHF	TGTGCCAGCAGCGGGGGGACAGGGGGGCCGCGTTATAATTCACCCCTCCACTTT
TRBD1	TRBV7-9	TRBJ1-2	.	CASNSGQHGYTF	TGTGCCAGCAACTCGGGACAGCATGGCTACACCTTC
.	TRBV7-9	TRBJ1-5	.	CASSLGQGLGNQPQHF	TGTGCCAGCAGCTTAGGGCAGGGTTTAGGAAATCAGCCCCAGCATTTT
TRBD1	TRBV30	TRBJ2-2	.	CASHWTGGTGELFF	TGTGCCTCTCACTGGACAGGGGGCACCGGGGAGCTGTTTTTT
TRBD2	TRBV15	TRBJ2-1	.	CATSRDRDSLAGVHEQFF	TGTGCCACCAGCAGAGATCGGGATTCACTAGCGGGAGTACATGAGCAGTTCTTC
TRBD2	TRBV30	TRBJ2-1	once	CAWSASGRPYNEQFF	TGTGCCTGGAGTGCTAGCGGGAGGCCTTACAATGAGCAGTTCTTC
.	TRBV5-1	TRBJ1-2	.	CASSLVGRANYGYTF	TGCGCCAGCAGCTTGGTGGGCAGAGCTAACTATGGCTACACCTTC
.	TRBV7-9	TRBJ2-3	.	CASTLREQGGTHTQYF	TGTGCCAGCACCTTAAGAGAGCAGGGGGGTACACATACGCAGTATTTT
TRBD2	TRBV30	TRBJ2-3	.	CAWSEAGLAGVDTQYF	TGTGCCTGGAGTGAGGCGGGACTAGCGGGAGTAGATACGCAGTATTTT
.	TRBV2	TRBJ2-7	.	CASSEQGQGYEQYF	TGTGCCAGCAGTGAACAGGGACAAGGTTACGAGCAGTACTTC
.	TRBV5-1	TRBJ1-1	.	CASSLYPGGARTEAFF	TGCGCCAGCAGCTTATACCCAGGAGGGGCGAGGACTGAAGCTTTCTTT
.	TRBV4-3	TRBJ1-1	.	CASSQDNSGPNTEAFF	TGCGCCAGCAGCCAAGATAACAGCGGTCCGAACACTGAAGCTTTCTTT
.	TRBV6-5	TRBJ2-3	.	CASSFRQSTDTQYF	TGTGCCAGCAGTTTTCGACAGTCCACAGATACGCAGTATTTT
TRBD1	TRBV5-1	TRBJ1-1	.	CASRQGTTEAFF	TGCGCCAGCAGACAGGGGACTACTGAAGCTTTCTTT
TRBD1	TRBV5-1	TRBJ1-1	.	CASSSGQENTEAFF	TGCGCCAGCAGCTCGGGACAGGAGAACACTGAAGCTTTCTTT